The T cell receptor (beta chain) under discussion was sequenced for a study of T cells after yellow fever vaccination. Study results and caveats: There was a possibility that FACS-sorted repertoires contained abundant clonotypes contaminating from the bulk population. Weaker, the secondary response had a peak occurring faster, on day 5 versus 15. Only a small proportion of the clonotypes turned up in both the CD4 and the CD8 compartments, likely arising from convergent recombination.

CDR3 length: 19 amino acids. The V segment lost 6 bases and the J segment 4 bases; nucleotides outside the gene matches: 18. Looked up from germline, CDR1 is MNHEY and CDR2 is SVGEGT. Synthesis of TCR cDNA relied on 5'RACE template switching, which attached a universal primer site and UMIs. In TCRdb, the 5' RACE reads were re-called with MiXCR into one record per CDR3 protein. The table has about 220,000 distinct CDR3 sequences, approximately 3.2% seen once. This clonotype came up a few times. As yet, its antigen is unknown. The receptor was isolated from a man in his late teens or twenties who received the YFV17D yellow fever vaccine. Material: CD4+ T cells sorted from PBMCs, obtained 10 days after the yellow fever booster vaccination. The chain links TRBV6-2 or TRBV6-3 to TRBJ2-2, with 9 nucleotides matching TRBD1. CDR3 in DNA: TGTGCCAGCAGCCCTAGAGTCACCGGGACAGGGTATTCCACCGGGGAGCTGTTTTTT. It codes for CASSPRVTGTGYSTGELFF.